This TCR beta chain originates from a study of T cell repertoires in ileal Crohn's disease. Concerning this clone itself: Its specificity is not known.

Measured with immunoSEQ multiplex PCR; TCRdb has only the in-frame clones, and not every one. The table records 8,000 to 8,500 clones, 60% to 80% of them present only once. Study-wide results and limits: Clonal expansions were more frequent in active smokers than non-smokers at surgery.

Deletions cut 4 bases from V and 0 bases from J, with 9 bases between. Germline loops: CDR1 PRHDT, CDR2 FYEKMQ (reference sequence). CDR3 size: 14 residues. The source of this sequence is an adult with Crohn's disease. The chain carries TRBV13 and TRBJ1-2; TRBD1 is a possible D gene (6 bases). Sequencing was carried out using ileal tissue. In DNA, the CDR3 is TGTGCCAGCAGCTGGCGGACAGCTAACTATGGCTACACCTTC. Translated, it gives CASSWRTANYGYTF.